The rows below give T cell receptor beta chains drawn from one sample of a study of Ad26.COV2.S vaccination and SARS-CoV-2 variants. TCRdb's copy holds only in-frame clones and misses some; the assay was immunoSEQ multiplex PCR. The repertoire holds some 320,000 clones, 86% seen once, with 1.9% in the top ten. This specimen was peripheral blood, taken in a trial of Ad26.COV2.S vaccine versus placebo. Every receptor here comes from a person aged 18-60 years who received the Ad26.COV2.S COVID-19 vaccine or a placebo. Both conserved end residues are trimmed from each CDR3. The order of the fields is V gene, J gene, CDR3 protein.

TRBV6-5	TRBJ2-3	ASRIAGADTQY
TRBV18	TRBJ1-1	ASSPLIYTEAF
TRBV29-1	TRBJ2-5	SVSPGGEETQY
TRBV6-2/TRBV6-3	TRBJ2-1	ASSNSGGAYNEQF
TRBV5-1	TRBJ1-6	ASSLGVVGRNNSPLH
TRBV7-9	TRBJ1-2	ASSPITGAQGRNGYT
TRBV19	TRBJ2-5	ASSIGASGPQETQY
TRBV5-1	TRBJ2-3	ASSLGAGPVGQY
TRBV21-1	TRBJ1-1	ARDKSGPSLGTEAF
TRBV6-5	TRBJ2-3	ASSYSSEGSTDTQY
TRBV19	TRBJ1-2	ASSETGRGYGYT
TRBV6-2/TRBV6-3	TRBJ2-1	ASSYGTSSDEQF
TRBV29-1	TRBJ2-1	SVGLNYNEQF
TRBV5-4	TRBJ1-3	ASSLAQGASGNTIY
TRBV9	TRBJ2-1	ASSGPGRVEWF
TRBV29-1	TRBJ2-7	SVEFRLAGGAYEQY
TRBV6-5	TRBJ2-1	ASSYVHQSYNEQF
TRBV3-1/TRBV3-2	TRBJ2-1	ASRQDPGGSYNEQF
TRBV30	TRBJ1-1	AWSGTEAF
TRBV7-7	TRBJ2-2	ASSSGTGELF
TRBV7-2	TRBJ2-5	ASSLGLAGKETQY
TRBV3-1/TRBV3-2	TRBJ2-1	ASSIGLAGVNEQF
TRBV11-2	TRBJ2-7	ASSLELVINEQY
TRBV10-3	TRBJ2-2	AISMGSNTGELF
TRBV7-2	TRBJ1-6	ASSPTTGASPPLH
TRBV19	TRBJ1-2	ASSLVFGERNYGYT
TRBV3-1/TRBV3-2	TRBJ2-3	ASSQDRSGVFSAPSTDTQY
TRBV24-1	TRBJ1-1	ATSDLQGEAF